These 10 T cell receptor beta chains came from one sample sequenced in a study of cytomegalovirus exposure and HLA in healthy donors. The PCR made use of 60 Vbeta and 13 Jbeta primers. Sequencing used immunoSEQ multiplex PCR; TCRdb keeps in-frame clones, though not all of them. The sample yields about 67,000 clones, 78% seen once. Sequenced sample: PBMCs. These receptors were taken from a man between 35 and 55 years old in good health and CMV-seronegative.

The rearrangement uses TRBV18 and TRBJ2-1, with a weak D call TRBD2 (7 bases). CDR1 and CDR2 (germline): KGHSH, LQKENI. Trimming removed 2 bases at V and 4 bases at J, with 12 bases between. This CDR3 is 15 amino acids long. As DNA, the CDR3 is TGTGCCAGCTCACCAGGCGGGGGCACTTACAATGAGCAGTTCTTC. Protein sequence: CASSPGGGTYNEQFF.

V is TRBV6-5 and J is TRBJ2-5; TRBD2 might be the D (5 bases). Trimming removed 2 bases at V and 1 base at J, with 14 bases between. Germline loops: CDR1 MNHEY, CDR2 SVGAGI. The CDR3 spans 16 residues. The CDR3 nucleotides read TGTGCCAGCAGTTACAATGGCGGCGGGCGCCAAGAGACCCAGTACTTC. Protein product: CASSYNGGGRQETQYF.

In its sample, this clone was seen a few times. This chain joins TRBV15 and TRBJ1-5, with D unclear. The length of the CDR3 is 17 residues. Trimming left V 0 bases short and J 0 bases short, with 12 bases between. The germline V gene has CDR1 LNHNV and CDR2 YYDKDF (reference sequence). The CDR3 reads CATSREAAGFSNQPQHF. CDR3 DNA sequence: TGTGCCACCAGCAGAGAGGCAGCGGGTTTTAGCAATCAGCCCCAGCATTTT.

The DNA for the CDR3 is TGTGCCAGCAGTCCCTCTACAGAGCTCTACCCTTATGGCTACACCTTC. Its protein product is CASSPSTELYPYGYTF. The chain couples TRBV5-6 to TRBJ1-2, with no clear D. Looked up from germline, CDR1 is SGHDT and CDR2 is YYEEEE. The CDR3 consists of 16 residues. Trimming shortened V by 5 bases and J by 5 bases, and 22 bases separated the two germline ends.

V gene TRBV18 combines with J gene TRBJ1-2, with TRBD1 matching 8 bases. CDR1 KGHSH and CDR2 LQKENI come from the germline V gene. The CDR3 is 16 residues long. Trimming removed 2 bases from V and 0 bases from J; junction bases left unmatched: 5. The CDR3 is CASSPSTGGANYGYTF. The CDR3 coding sequence is TGTGCCAGCTCACCATCAACAGGGGGTGCTAACTATGGCTACACCTTC.

The chain carries TRBV5-1 and TRBJ2-2; the D gene is possibly TRBD1 (6 bases). The CDR3 runs to 14 residues. CDR1 is SGHRS and CDR2 is YFSETQ in the germline V gene. Trimming removed 5 bases at V and 0 bases at J, with 8 bases between. CDR3 loop: CASRGTTNTGELFF. In nucleotides, the CDR3 is TGCGCCAGCAGAGGGACAACGAACACCGGGGAGCTGTTTTTT.

This clone was seen once. V and J are TRBV7-9 and TRBJ2-4; possible D gene TRBD2, 7 bases. V gave up 1 base and J gave up 6 bases, with 13 bases separating them. CDR1 and CDR2 from the germline V gene are SEHNR and FQNEAQ (reference sequence). This CDR3 comprises 15 residues. The CDR3 sequence: CASSLDMRGGNIQYF. The CDR3 region has the DNA TGTGCCAGCAGCTTAGATATGAGGGGGGGAAACATTCAGTACTTC. The full variable domain, with the rest looked up from reference TRBV7-9 and TRBJ2-4, is DTGVSQNPRHKITKRGQNVTFRCDPISEHNRLYWYRQTLGQGPEFLTYFQNEAQLEKSRLLSDRFSAERPKGSFSTLEIQRTEQGDSAMYLCASSLDMRGGNIQYFGAGTRLSVL.

This clone was seen a single time. This rearrangement joins TRBV7-9 to TRBJ2-7; possible D gene TRBD2, 5 bases. The CDR3 runs 15 residues. Germline CDR1 is SEHNR and CDR2 is FQNEAQ (reference sequence). Trimming removed 1 base at V and 0 bases at J, with 10 bases between. CDR3 in amino acids: CASSLGGPSSYEQYF. In DNA form, the CDR3 reads TGTGCCAGCAGCTTAGGCGGGCCAAGCTCCTACGAGCAGTACTTC.

This clone has only a few counts. The gene calls are TRBV5-8 and TRBJ1-1; D is unresolved. Looked up from germline, CDR1 is SGHTS and CDR2 is YDEGEE. V was trimmed by 2 bases and J by 5 bases, leaving 7 bases between them. CDR3 length equals 12 residues. The CDR3, as DNA: TGTGCCAGCAGCTTCCTATGGACTGAAGCTTTCTTT. Protein product: CASSFLWTEAFF.

This clone was detected once. This chain links TRBV5-1 with TRBJ1-6; TRBD1 matches 8 bases. Losses at the gene ends were 4 bases for V and 10 bases for J; bases not matched to a gene: 10. The germline gives CDR1 SGHRS, CDR2 YFSETQ. This CDR3 has 15 residues. The CDR3 is CASSMDRTGRSPLHF. The CDR3 coding sequence is TGCGCCAGCAGCATGGACCGGACAGGGAGATCACCCCTCCACTTT.